The T cell receptor (beta chain) described here comes from a study of CD8 T cells in Susac syndrome. Negative isolation yielded the CD8+ and CD4+ T cells, while FACS enriched the TEMRA cells. RNA, at 0.5 to 1 ug, was reverse transcribed with random hexamers. The immunoSEQ assay covered 54 Vbeta and 13 Jbeta segments for CDR3. TCRdb ran MiXCR on the immunoSEQ multiplex PCR reads and lists one entry per CDR3 protein. The sample consists of 200,000 or so distinct CDR3 sequences, roughly 95% of them appearing once. After removal of 0 bases from V and 4 bases from J, the junction contained 6 bases not matched to a gene. The CDR3 is made up of 15 amino acids. From germline, CDR1 is ENHRY and CDR2 SYGVKD.

The rearrangement uses TRBV10-3 and TRBJ2-7, with 7 bases matching TRBD1. Specimen: CD4+ T cells from PBMCs. The sequence derives from a human donor with multiple sclerosis. The CDR3, as DNA: TGTGCCATCAGTGAGTCGCCGGGACAGACATACGAGCAGTACTTC. This translates into CAISESPGQTYEQYF.